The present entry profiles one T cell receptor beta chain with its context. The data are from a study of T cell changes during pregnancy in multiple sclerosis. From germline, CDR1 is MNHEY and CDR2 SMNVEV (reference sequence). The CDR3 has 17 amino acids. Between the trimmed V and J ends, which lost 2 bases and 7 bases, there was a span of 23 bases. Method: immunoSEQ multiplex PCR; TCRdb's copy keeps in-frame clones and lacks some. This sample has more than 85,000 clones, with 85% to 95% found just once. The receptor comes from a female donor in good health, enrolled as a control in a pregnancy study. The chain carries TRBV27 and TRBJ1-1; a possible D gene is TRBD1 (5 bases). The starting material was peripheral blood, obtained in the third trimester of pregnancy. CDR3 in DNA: TGTGCCAGCAGTTTAATTCGTCCCCAGGGAGGCGCGATTGAAGCTTTCTTT. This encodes CASSLIRPQGGAIEAFF.